Each of the 9 T cell receptor beta chains below was sequenced from the same sample in a study of blood T cell repertoires in COVID-19 (dated by TCRdb to about 2020). Receptors were amplified or captured by the immunoSEQ multiplex PCR assay. In TCRdb, the immuneACCESS table is reduced to in-frame sequences with V and J assigned. These tables do not hold every clone; where another copy was compared, an unresolved V gene accounts for under half, and the others remain unexplained. Present in this sample are about 220,000 clones, 82% of which were seen just once. The ten biggest clones cover about 3.3% of the sample. Sequenced: PBMCs or T cells enriched from blood (not recorded which). Receptors originate from an older woman who had recovered from COVID-19.

This clone came up a few times. The chain recombines TRBV19 with TRBJ1-5, with D tentatively TRBD1 (6 bases). Germline loops: CDR1 LNHDA, CDR2 SQIVND (reference sequence). This CDR3 contains 15 residues. V was trimmed by 7 bases and J by 2 bases, leaving 15 bases between them. CDR3 nucleotides: TGTGCCAGTACCCTGGGCAGGGGTGGCAATCAGCCCCAGCATTTT. Its translation is CASTLGRGGNQPQHF. The full variable domain, its missing parts supplied by reference TRBV19 and TRBJ1-5, is DGGITQSPKYLFRKEGQNVTLSCEQNLNHDAMYWYRQDPGQGLRLIYYSQIVNDFQKGDIAEGYSVSREKKESFPLTVTSAQKNPTAFYLCASTLGRGGNQPQHFGDGTRLSIL.

V is TRBV19 and J is TRBJ2-1, with TRBD1 matching 7 bases. With V trimmed by 1 base and J by 9 bases, 3 bases remained unmatched. The CDR3 consists of 13 residues. The germline V gene has CDR1 LNHDA and CDR2 SQIVND (reference sequence). The CDR3 spells CASSIVPGGEQFF. DNA for the CDR3: TGTGCCAGTAGTATAGTCCCAGGGGGTGAGCAGTTCTTC.

CDR3 amino acids: CASRTEGNQPQHF. In nucleotides, the CDR3 is TGTGCCAGCAGGACCGAGGGAAATCAGCCCCAGCATTTT. V is TRBV2 and J is TRBJ1-5, with D uncertain. The ends were cut back, 6 bases at V and 4 bases at J, with 10 bases in the middle. This CDR3 contains 13 residues. From germline, CDR1 is SNHLY and CDR2 FYNNEI.

The V gene is TRBV7-9, the J gene TRBJ2-2; a possible D gene is TRBD2 (5 bases). CDR1 and CDR2 from the germline V gene are SEHNR and FQNEAQ (reference sequence). V was clipped by 8 bases and J by 6 bases, with 13 bases between them. The CDR3 loop spans 13 amino acids. This CDR3 is CASVREDSGELFF. CDR3 DNA: TGTGCCAGCGTACGAGAGGACTCCGGGGAGCTGTTTTTT.

This clone occurred once. The chain uses TRBV10-3 and TRBJ2-5; no clear D. Trimming removed 4 bases from V and 5 bases from J, with 14 bases in between. Germline V gives CDR1 ENHRY, CDR2 SYGVKD. There are 14 residues in the CDR3. The CDR3 loop reads CAISVSTTDETQYF. The CDR3 DNA is TGTGCCATCAGTGTGTCGACAACCGACGAGACCCAGTACTTC.

This chain joins TRBV7-2 and TRBJ1-2; D ambiguous. There are 17 residues in the CDR3. Germline-derived CDR1 and CDR2 are SGHTA and FQGNSA. V lost 0 bases to trimming and J lost 3 bases, with 17 bases between them. Here the CDR3 reads CASSLASSPSSHYGYTF. The CDR3 region has the DNA TGTGCCAGCAGCTTAGCTTCGAGTCCTAGTAGCCACTATGGCTACACCTTC.

Points on this clone: The sample contains more than one DNA sequence encoding this CDR3. The chain uses TRBV30 and TRBJ1-1, with 9 bases aligning to TRBD1. The germline CDR1 and CDR2 sequences are GTSNPN and SVGIG (reference sequence). V shed 2 bases and J 7 bases; nucleotides not matched to a gene: 2. The CDR3 consists of 12 residues. The CDR3 reads CAWSRQGDEAFF. CDR3 DNA: TGTGCCTGGAGTCGACAGGGGGATGAAGCTTTCTTT.

The chain combines TRBV4-1 with TRBJ1-2; D is unresolved. The CDR3 runs 16 residues. Germline assignment: CDR1 MGHRA and CDR2 YSYEKL. V lost 0 bases and J 0 bases, leaving 11 bases between the germline ends. Here the CDR3 reads CASSQEIPTANYGYTF. CDR3 DNA sequence: TGCGCCAGCAGCCAAGAAATCCCCACAGCTAACTATGGCTACACCTTC.

For the CDR3, the DNA is TGTGCCAGCAGCCAAGGCGTAAATCAGCCCCAGCATTTT. Translation gives CASSQGVNQPQHF. The V gene is TRBV3-1 (or the pseudogene TRBV3-2), the J gene TRBJ1-5; D gene uncertain. Germline V CDR1 and CDR2: LGHDT, YNNKEL (reference sequence). Trimming cost V 1 base and J 4 bases, with 5 bases left between them. The CDR3 runs 13 residues.